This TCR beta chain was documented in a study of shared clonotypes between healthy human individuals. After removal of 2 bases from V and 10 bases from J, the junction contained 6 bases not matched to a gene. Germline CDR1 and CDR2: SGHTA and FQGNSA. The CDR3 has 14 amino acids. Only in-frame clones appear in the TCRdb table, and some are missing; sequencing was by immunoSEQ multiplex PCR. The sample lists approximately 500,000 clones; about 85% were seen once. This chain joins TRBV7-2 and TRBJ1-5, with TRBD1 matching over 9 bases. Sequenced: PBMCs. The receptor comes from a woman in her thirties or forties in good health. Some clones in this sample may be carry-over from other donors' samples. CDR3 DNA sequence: TGTGCCAGCAGCTTAAGTACAGGGGGCCGTCCCCAGCATTTT. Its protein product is CASSLSTGGRPQHF.